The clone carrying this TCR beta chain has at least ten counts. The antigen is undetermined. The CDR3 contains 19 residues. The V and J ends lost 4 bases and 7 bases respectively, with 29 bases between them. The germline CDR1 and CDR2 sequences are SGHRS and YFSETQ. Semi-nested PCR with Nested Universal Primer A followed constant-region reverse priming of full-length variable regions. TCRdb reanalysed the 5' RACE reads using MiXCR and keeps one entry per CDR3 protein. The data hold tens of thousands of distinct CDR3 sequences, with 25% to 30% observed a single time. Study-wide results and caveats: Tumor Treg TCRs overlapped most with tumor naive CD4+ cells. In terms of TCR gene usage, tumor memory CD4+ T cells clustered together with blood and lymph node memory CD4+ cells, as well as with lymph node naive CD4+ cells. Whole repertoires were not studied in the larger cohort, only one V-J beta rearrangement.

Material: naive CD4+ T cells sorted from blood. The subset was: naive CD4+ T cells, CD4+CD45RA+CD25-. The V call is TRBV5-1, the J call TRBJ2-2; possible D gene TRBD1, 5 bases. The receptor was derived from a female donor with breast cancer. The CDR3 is CASSLRSVRTLRFDGELFF. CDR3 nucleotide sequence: TGCGCCAGCAGCCTGAGGTCGGTCCGGACACTCAGGTTCGACGGGGAGCTGTTTTTT.